A single sample gave rise to the 3 T cell receptor beta chains below, sequenced in a study of CXCR3-negative and CXCR3-positive naive CD8 T cells. UMI-labeled TRB cDNA libraries were prepared by 5' RACE. Reanalyzing the 5' RACE reads, TCRdb keeps one entry per CDR3 protein, without DNA. The listing contains 65,000 to 75,000 distinct CDR3 sequences. The sequencing input was naive CXCR3- CD8+ T cells from blood. The sample's subset: CD45RO-CCR7+CD27+CD95- naive CD8+ T cells lacking CXCR3 (TNR3-). Every receptor here comes from a human donor in good health. Some clones in this sample may be carry-over from other donors' samples.

The chain links TRBV6-2 or TRBV6-3 to TRBJ2-7; without DNA, the TCRdb call of TRBD1 cannot be checked. The CDR3 runs 12 residues. The germline V gene encodes CDR1 MNHEY and CDR2 SVGEGT. Here the CDR3 reads CASRTGVGEQYF.

CDR3 region: CASTGLSSEQYF. This chain links TRBV2 with TRBJ2-7; without DNA, the TCRdb call of TRBD2 cannot be checked. Per germline, CDR1 SNHLY and CDR2 FYNNEI. The CDR3 runs 12 residues.

This chain joins TRBV7-8 and TRBJ2-2. Looked up from germline, CDR1 is SGHVS and CDR2 is FQNEAQ. This CDR3 has 15 residues. CDR3 in amino acids: CASSLSGSGTGELFF.